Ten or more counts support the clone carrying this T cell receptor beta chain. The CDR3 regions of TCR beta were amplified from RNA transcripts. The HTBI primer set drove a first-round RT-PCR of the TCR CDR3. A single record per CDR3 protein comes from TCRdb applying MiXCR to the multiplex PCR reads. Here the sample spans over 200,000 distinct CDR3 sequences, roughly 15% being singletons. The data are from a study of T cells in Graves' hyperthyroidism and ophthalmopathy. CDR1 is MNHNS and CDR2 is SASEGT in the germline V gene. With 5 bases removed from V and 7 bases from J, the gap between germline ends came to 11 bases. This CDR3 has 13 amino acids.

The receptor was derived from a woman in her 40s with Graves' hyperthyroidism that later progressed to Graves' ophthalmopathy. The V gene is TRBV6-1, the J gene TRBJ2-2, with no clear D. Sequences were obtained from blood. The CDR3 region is CASSYASVGELFF. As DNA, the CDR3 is TGTGCCAGCAGTTACGCCAGTGTCGGGGAGCTGTTTTTT.